This is a list of T cell receptor beta chains from one sample in a study of cytomegalovirus exposure and HLA in healthy donors. Profiled with immunoSEQ multiplex PCR; TCRdb holds only in-frame clones, not every one. This table has 77,000 or so clones, around 75% appearing once. The sequencing input was PBMCs. The receptors were gathered from a woman aged 40 to 50 in good health and CMV-seronegative. CDR3s include the opening cysteine and the closing phenylalanine or tryptophan. A D gene is named only where the DNA matches it firmly. For some rows the clone size is stated as once, few or many, or as a class when expanded; others skip it.

j_call v_call d_call clone_size cdr3_nt cdr3_aa
TRBJ2-3 TRBV4-1 TRBD2 few TGCGCCAGCAGCCAAGATCTGGGCGGGAGTACAGATACGCAGTATTTT CASSQDLGGSTDTQYF
TRBJ2-3 TRBV7-8 TRBD2 . TGTGCCAGCAGCTTGGGAGGGCTGGGTACGCAGTATTTT CASSLGGLGTQYF
TRBJ1-2 TRBV30 TRBD1 . TGTGCCTGGAGTCTAATCGCGACAGGGCTCTATGGCTACACCTTC CAWSLIATGLYGYTF
TRBJ2-6 TRBV29-1 . . TGCAGCGTTGAAGATGACGGCAGGGAATGGGGGGCCAACGTCCTGACTTTC CSVEDDGREWGANVLTF
TRBJ2-3 TRBV4-1 . . TGCGCCAGCAGATACAGCCCTACTAGCACAGATACGCAGTATTTT CASRYSPTSTDTQYF
TRBJ2-2 TRBV18 . . TGTGCCAGCTCACCGCCAGGGGCCGGGGAGCTGTTTTTT CASSPPGAGELFF
TRBJ2-2 TRBV4-1 TRBD2 once TGCGCCAGCAGCCAAGGTGGGCAGCGGGGTGCCGGGGAGCTGTTTTTT CASSQGGQRGAGELFF
TRBJ1-4 TRBV29-1 TRBD1 . TGCAGCGTAGGGGGCAGTGAGGGGTCGGCTAATGAAAAACTGTTTTTT CSVGGSEGSANEKLFF
TRBJ1-2 TRBV2 . . TGTGCCAGCAGTGTCAGGAATGGCTACACCTTC CASSVRNGYTF
TRBJ1-3 TRBV28 . . TGTGCCAGCAGTTTTGGTACTACTGCTGGAAACACCATATATTTT CASSFGTTAGNTIYF
TRBJ2-6 TRBV2 TRBD1 . TGTGCCAGTAACTTAGGACAGGCTCTCTCCTCTGGGGCCAACGTCCTGACTTTC CASNLGQALSSGANVLTF
TRBJ1-1 TRBV20-1 . . TGCAGTGCTATAGGACAGTTTGAAGCTTTCTTT CSAIGQFEAFF
TRBJ2-7 TRBV2 TRBD1 . TGTGCCAGCACTCCGGGACAGACCTACGAGCAGTACTTC CASTPGQTYEQYF
TRBJ1-3 TRBV5-6 . once TGTGCCAGCAGCTGGGGGGGGAGAAACACCATATATTTT CASSWGGRNTIYF
TRBJ2-7 TRBV10-3 TRBD1 . TGTGCCATCAAACAGGGGGAGGCCCGCTACGAGCAGTACTTC CAIKQGEARYEQYF
TRBJ2-5 TRBV5-1 . . TGCGCCAGCAGCACCACCTCCCCCTATCAAGAGACCCAGTACTTC CASSTTSPYQETQYF
TRBJ2-1 TRBV6-6 . . TGTGCCAGCAGACCGTCGGCGGAATACAATGAGCAGTTCTTC CASRPSAEYNEQFF
TRBJ2-5 TRBV4-1 . . TGCGCCAGCAGCCAAGCTCCTCTTGGGTCCCGAGGCCAAGAGACCCAGTACTTC CASSQAPLGSRGQETQYF
TRBJ2-5 TRBV7-2 TRBD1 . TGTGCCAGCAGCTTAGGACTAGGGACAGGGGTTCAAGAGACCCAGTACTTC CASSLGLGTGVQETQYF
TRBJ1-4 TRBV28 TRBD1 . TGTGCCAGCGGAGGGGACAGGGTCTTTTTT CASGGDRVFF
TRBJ1-2 TRBV28 . . TGTGCCAGCAGTTTAGGCAGGGTGGGCTATGGCTACACCTTC CASSLGRVGYGYTF
TRBJ1-3 TRBV1 . . TGCACCAGCAGCCAAGGGGGCCAGCTCCTCTCTGGAAACACCATATATTTT CTSSQGGQLLSGNTIYF
TRBJ1-1 TRBV12-5 . . TGTGCTAGTGGTTTGGCAGAGAACACTGAAGCTTTCTTT CASGLAENTEAFF
TRBJ2-2 TRBV7-3 . . TGTGCCAGCAGCAAATTACGGGGGAACACCGGGGAGCTGTTTTTT CASSKLRGNTGELFF
TRBJ2-1 TRBV6-4 TRBD2 few TGTGCCAGCAGTGACTCGCCGGGAGGGCCTCACAATGAGCAGTTCTTC CASSDSPGGPHNEQFF
TRBJ2-5 TRBV5-1 . . TGCGCCAGCAGCTGGGACACCCAAGAGACCCAGTACTTC CASSWDTQETQYF
TRBJ2-3 TRBV7-8 TRBD2 . TGTGCCAGCAGCTACGGGGGGGCGCGCACAGATACGCAGTATTTT CASSYGGARTDTQYF
TRBJ2-2 TRBV5-1 TRBD1 . TGCGCCAGCAGCTTGTCATTTCTGACAGGGGGAAACACCGGGGAGCTGTTTTTT CASSLSFLTGGNTGELFF
TRBJ2-7 TRBV20-1 . . TGCAGTGCTAGAGACCAGATTGGGCAGTACTTC CSARDQIGQYF
TRBJ2-7 TRBV11-2 . . TGTGCCAGCAGCTTGATTTCGGGACACCCCTACGAGCAGTACTTC CASSLISGHPYEQYF
TRBJ2-7 TRBV29-1 TRBD1 . TGCAGCGTTGATTTGGGACAGGGGGTAAACGAGCAGTACTTC CSVDLGQGVNEQYF